These 25 T cell receptor beta chains originate from one sample sequenced in a study of CD8 T cells in Susac syndrome (dated by TCRdb to about 2019). Receptors were amplified or captured by the immunoSEQ multiplex PCR assay. RNA was extracted with the RNeasy kit and about 0.5 to 1 ug was reverse transcribed using random hexamers. The public sequencing data were trimmed at Q25 with fastp and processed into clonotypes with MiXCR by TCRdb, which kept only in-frame beta chains. Under each unique CDR3 protein, matching rows form one entry showing the most common genes and DNA. For this sample the table gives 95,000 to 150,000 distinct CDR3 sequences, of which 85% to 95% were detected only once. Of the sample, approximately 0.31% is held by the ten largest clones. Sequencing was done on a sample of CD8+ T cells from PBMCs. These receptors were taken from a human donor with multiple sclerosis.

The V and J genes are TRBV3-1 and TRBJ2-5; TRBD1 aligns across 9 bases. Germline V gene sequence: CDR1 LGHDT, CDR2 YNNKEL (reference sequence). The V gene end was trimmed by 2 bases and the J gene end by 0 bases; junction bases not matched to a gene: 7. There are 17 residues in the CDR3. The chain's CDR3 is CASSQSGQGPYQETQYF. The CDR3 DNA follows: TGTGCCAGCAGCCAATCGGGACAGGGCCCGTACCAAGAGACCCAGTACTTC.

The chain combines TRBV4-1 with TRBJ1-2, with 7 bases aligning to TRBD1. The V gene end was trimmed by 1 base and the J gene end by 2 bases; junction bases not matched to a gene: 4. The CDR3 totals 15 residues. Germline V gene lookup returns CDR1 MGHRA and CDR2 YSYEKL. CDR3 amino acids: CASSQVAGGNYGYTF. CDR3 nucleotides: TGCGCCAGCAGCCAAGTAGCAGGGGGGAACTATGGCTACACCTTC.

The rearrangement joins TRBV29-1 to TRBJ2-7; D tentatively reads TRBD1 or TRBD2 (5 bases each). V was clipped by 6 bases and J by 7 bases, with 13 bases between them. Per germline, CDR1 SQVTM and CDR2 ANQGSEA. The CDR3 runs 11 residues. The CDR3 nucleotides read TGCAGCGTATGGGACGAGGGAGAGCAGTACTTC. Its protein is CSVWDEGEQYF.

This rearrangement joins TRBV5-1 to TRBJ2-1; 11 positions agree with TRBD2. The CDR3 is 15 amino acids. The V gene's germline CDR1 is SGHRS and CDR2 YFSETQ. The trim removed 5 bases at V and 8 bases at J, leaving 9 bases unmatched. This chain's CDR3 is CASRPTSGGIDEQFF. Written as DNA, the CDR3 is TGCGCCAGCAGGCCCACTAGCGGGGGCATCGATGAGCAGTTCTTC.

The V call is TRBV27, the J call TRBJ2-1; TRBD1 might be the D (5 bases). Germline-derived CDR1 and CDR2 are MNHEY and SMNVEV (reference sequence). The V end lost 5 bases, the J end lost 7 bases, and 12 bases lay between the germline ends. The CDR3 contains 13 residues. The CDR3 loop is CASSPGRANEQFF. The CDR3 DNA sequence: TGTGCCAGCAGTCCCGGCAGGGCGAATGAGCAGTTCTTC.

The chain carries TRBV13 and TRBJ2-7, with D perhaps assigned TRBD1 or TRBD2 (6 bases each). Trimming took off 5 bases at V and 0 bases at J, with 14 bases between the two ends. The CDR3 length is 15 residues. Germline CDR1 reads PRHDT; CDR2 reads FYEKMQ (reference sequence). The CDR3 nucleotides read TGTGCCAGCAGCCAGAAGGGGGGAAGCTCCTACGAGCAGTACTTC. Translated, it gives CASSQKGGSSYEQYF.

The chain has TRBV12-3 or TRBV12-4 and TRBJ1-4; D gene ambiguous. Trimming shortened V by 2 bases and J by 8 bases, and 12 bases separated the two germline ends. The length of the CDR3 is 14 residues. CDR3: CASSLRGGAEKLFF. The CDR3 coding sequence is TGTGCCAGCAGTTTACGGGGTGGCGCCGAAAAACTGTTTTTT.

The genes are TRBV2 and TRBJ2-5, with unresolved D. The CDR3 extends over 14 amino acids. Germline V gene lookup returns CDR1 SNHLY and CDR2 FYNNEI. V lost 8 bases to trimming and J lost 2 bases, with 15 bases between them. The CDR3 nucleotides read TGTGCCAGCGTAGAATCCGCTTTACAAGAGACCCAGTACTTC. It translates to CASVESALQETQYF.

A note on this clonotype: One junction end does not reproduce the germline sequence, and a read error may be involved. The V call is TRBV9, the J call TRBJ2-5, with D uncertain. The CDR3 sequence is 16 residues long. In germline, CDR1 is SGDLS, CDR2 YYNGEE. The DNA for the CDR3 is TGTGCCAGCAGCCCCCCGGGTGGCGAGTACCAAGAGACCCGGTACTTC. Amino acids: CASSPPGGEYQETRYF.

This CDR3 is CASSYGTSGTSTDTQYF. The CDR3 DNA follows: TGTGCCAGCAGTTACGGCACTAGCGGGACCAGCACAGATACGCAGTATTTT. The chain has TRBV6-5 and TRBJ2-3, with 10 bases matching TRBD2. V gave up 2 bases and J gave up 0 bases; unmatched junction bases: 5. Germline V CDR1 and CDR2: MNHEY, SVGAGI. This CDR3 is 17 amino acids long.

This sequence joins TRBV2 and TRBJ2-1, with a possible D match to TRBD2 (6 bases). Germline V gene sequence: CDR1 SNHLY, CDR2 FYNNEI. The ends were cut back, 4 bases at V and 8 bases at J, with 15 bases in the middle. The CDR3 spans 14 residues. The CDR3, as DNA: TGTGCCAGCAGTGGGAGGGCCAAGGGTGATGAGCAGTTCTTC. It specifies CASSGRAKGDEQFF.

This chain connects TRBV5-1 to TRBJ1-1; D gene uncertain. The CDR3 contains 13 residues. The V end was cut by 3 bases, the J end by 0 bases, with 6 bases between. The germline V gene encodes CDR1 SGHRS and CDR2 YFSETQ. CDR3 bases: TGCGCCAGCAGCTCATCTATGAACACTGAAGCTTTCTTT. Translated, it gives CASSSSMNTEAFF.

The chain employs TRBV2 and TRBJ2-7; D gene uncertain. Trimming removed 3 bases from V and 3 bases from J, with 9 bases in between. The CDR3 is made up of 13 amino acids. CDR1 is SNHLY, CDR2 FYNNEI, per germline. CDR3 nucleotide sequence: TGTGCCAGCAGTGACCTAGATCTCTACGAGCAGTACGTC. Translated, it gives CASSDLDLYEQYV.

This chain joins TRBV6-4 and TRBJ2-3; no reliable D call. V was pared by 6 bases and J by 0 bases, with 16 bases between. CDR1 and CDR2 (germline): MRHNA, SNTAGT. The CDR3 sequence is 16 residues long. CDR3 amino acids: CASRAGRLNSTDTQYF. The CDR3 nucleotides read TGTGCCAGCAGAGCCGGACGGTTGAATAGCACAGATACGCAGTATTTT.

V is TRBV13 and J is TRBJ2-3; 12 nucleotides agree with TRBD2. CDR1 is PRHDT, CDR2 FYEKMQ, per germline (reference sequence). This CDR3 is 16 amino acids long. After removal of 5 bases from V and 2 bases from J, the junction contained 5 bases not matched to a gene. CDR3 DNA sequence: TGTGCCAGCAGCATCGGACTAGCGGGGACCACAGATACGCAGTATTTT. Translated: CASSIGLAGTTDTQYF.

The chain combines TRBV10-2 with TRBJ2-2; 12 nucleotides match TRBD1. Trimming at V came to 6 bases and at J to 5 bases, leaving 4 bases not matched to a gene. Germline CDR1 reads WSHSY; CDR2 reads SAAADI. CDR3 length: 15 amino acids. The CDR3 sequence is CASRGTGGATGELFF. CDR3 bases: TGCGCCAGCAGGGGGACAGGGGGCGCGACCGGGGAGCTGTTTTTT.

This clonotype has just one count. This chain joins TRBV6-2 or TRBV6-3 and TRBJ2-7; D is possibly TRBD1 or TRBD2 (6 bases each). This CDR3 is 17 amino acids long. Trimming shortened V by 7 bases and J by 4 bases, and 26 bases separated the two germline ends. CDR1 is MNHEY and CDR2 is SVGEGT in the germline V gene. The CDR3 region has the DNA TGTGCCAGCAACCAAGGGTGGGGGGCTTCTCCCCCTTACGAGCAGTACTTC. Its translation is CASNQGWGASPPYEQYF.

The chain joins TRBV12-3 or TRBV12-4 to TRBJ2-5, with D uncertain. The CDR3 spans 13 residues. The V gene lost 7 bases and the J gene lost 1 base, with 10 bases spanning the gap. This CDR3 reads CASTNLGQETQYF. CDR3 nucleotides: TGTGCCAGCACCAACCTCGGCCAAGAGACCCAGTACTTC.

The rearrangement links TRBV7-8 to TRBJ2-1; the match to TRBD2 covers 13 bases. There are 16 residues in the CDR3. CDR1 SGHVS and CDR2 FQNEAQ come from the germline V gene. Germline trimming cut 5 bases from V and 5 bases from J; bases unmatched to any gene: 6. CDR3 protein: CASSPRLAGGHNEQFF. In DNA, the CDR3 is TGTGCCAGCAGCCCGCGACTAGCGGGAGGCCACAATGAGCAGTTCTTC.

The genes are TRBV20-1 and TRBJ2-7; 7 nucleotides match TRBD2. V shed 0 bases, J shed 5 bases, and the junction held 4 bases outside the gene matches. The CDR3 covers 13 residues. Germline V CDR1 and CDR2: DFQATT, SNEGSKA (reference sequence). CDR3 loop: CSARDEGGNEQYV. DNA for the CDR3: TGCAGTGCTAGAGACGAGGGAGGGAACGAGCAGTACGTC.

The CDR3 reads CASSVVGTSGYNEQFF. DNA for the CDR3: TGTGCCAGCAGCGTAGTGGGGACTAGCGGTTACAATGAGCAGTTCTTC. The chain recombines TRBV9 with TRBJ2-1, with 11 positions matching TRBD2. Germline V gene data show CDR1 as SGDLS and CDR2 as YYNGEE. This CDR3 region has 16 residues. Losses at the gene ends were 0 bases for V and 4 bases for J; bases not matched to a gene: 3. The whole variable domain, remainder taken from reference TRBV9 and TRBJ2-1, is DSGVTQTPKHLITATGQRVTLRCSPRSGDLSVYWYQQSLDQGLQFLIQYYNGEERAKGNILERFSAQQFPDLHSELNLSSLELGDSALYFCASSVVGTSGYNEQFFGPGTRLTVL.

The J gene is TRBJ1-2, the V gene TRBV10-2; D unclear. The CDR3 is 13 amino acids. CDR1 is WSHSY, CDR2 SAAADI, per germline. V was shortened by 6 bases and J by 2 bases, with 10 bases between the two germline ends. The CDR3 sequence is CASSPPGNYGYTF. DNA for the CDR3: TGCGCCAGCAGCCCGCCGGGAAACTATGGCTACACCTTC.

The chain is built from TRBV19 and TRBJ1-2, with D possibly matching TRBD1 (5 bases). Trimming took off 7 bases at V and 2 bases at J, with 14 bases between the two ends. CDR1 is LNHDA, CDR2 SQIVND, per germline (reference sequence). The CDR3 loop spans 14 amino acids. The CDR3 loop reads CASTPTGPNYGYTF. In DNA, the CDR3 is TGTGCCAGTACCCCGACGGGGCCCAACTATGGCTACACCTTC.

V is TRBV29-1 and J is TRBJ2-1; 9 positions match TRBD1. This CDR3 is built from 14 residues. J gave up 8 bases and V 6 bases, and 11 bases lay outside the gene matches. Germline CDR1 reads SQVTM; CDR2 reads ANQGSEA. CDR3 amino acids: CSVQRDREFDEQFF. CDR3 nucleotide sequence: TGCAGCGTCCAAAGGGACAGGGAGTTTGATGAGCAGTTCTTC.

The chain links TRBV9 to TRBJ2-1; possible D gene TRBD2, 5 bases. The V gene lost 0 bases and the J gene lost 0 bases, with 13 bases spanning the gap. Germline V CDR1 and CDR2: SGDLS, YYNGEE. CDR3 length equals 17 residues. CDR3 DNA sequence: TGTGCCAGCAGCGTAGATCGGCAAGGGAGCTCCTACAATGAGCAGTTCTTC. Its translation is CASSVDRQGSSYNEQFF.